Shown below are 10 T cell receptor beta chains from a single sample sequenced in a study of T cell repertoires in aging, cancer and after chemotherapy. TRB rearrangements spanning V, D and J were amplified using mixed TRB-A/B primers. From the multiplex PCR reads, TCRdb called clonotypes with MiXCR, one entry per CDR3 protein. The data show over 1,500 distinct CDR3 sequences, with roughly a sixth seen just once and about 29% held by the top ten. Peripheral blood genomic DNA, not sorted cells or RNA, was the template. Sequenced input: blood. These receptors were collected from a human donor with a solid tumor.

This clonotype is medium-sized. The CDR3: CASSSGQDNEKLFF. In nucleotides, the CDR3 is TGTGCCAGTAGTTCGGGACAGGATAATGAAAAACTGTTTTTT. The V call is TRBV19, the J call TRBJ1-4, with 8 bases that match TRBD1. The CDR3 extends over 14 amino acids. The V gene's germline CDR1 is LNHDA and CDR2 SQIVND (reference sequence). J was trimmed by 4 bases and V by 5 bases; bases with no gene match: 3.

By share, this clonotype ranks as medium-sized. This chain links TRBV14 with TRBJ2-3, with TRBD2 matching over 7 bases. Looked up from germline, CDR1 is SGHDN and CDR2 is FVKESK. The ends lost 1 base at V and 1 base at J; junction bases unmatched: 5. The CDR3 loop spans 16 amino acids. In DNA form, the CDR3 reads TGTGCCAGCAGCCAAGGGCGACTAGCTGGCACAGATACGCAGTATTTT. This codes for CASSQGRLAGTDTQYF.

By sample share, this clonotype is medium-sized. The chain employs TRBV5-5 and TRBJ2-3; 11 nucleotides align to TRBD2. CDR1 is SGHKS, CDR2 YYEKEE, per germline (reference sequence). The ends lost 2 bases at V and 3 bases at J; junction bases unmatched: 5. This CDR3 is built from 16 residues. This CDR3 is CASSFIAGGPTDTQYF. DNA of the CDR3: TGTGCCAGCAGCTTTATAGCGGGGGGGCCAACAGATACGCAGTATTTT.

By its share, this clonotype is medium-sized. This CDR3 reads CASSPQRQGQYGYTF. The CDR3 DNA follows: TGTGCCAGCTCACCACAAAGACAGGGCCAGTATGGCTACACCTTC. The chain couples TRBV18 to TRBJ1-2, with 7 bases identical to TRBD1. This CDR3 has 15 residues. The V and J ends lost 1 base and 5 bases, in that order; junction bases with no gene match: 7. Germline V gives CDR1 KGHSH, CDR2 LQKENI. Based on the CDR3 plus reference TRBV18 and TRBJ1-2, the full variable domain is NAGVMQNPRHLVRRRGQEARLRCSPMKGHSHVYWYRQLPEEGLKFMVYLQKENIIDESGMPKERFSAEFPKEGPSILRIQQVVRGDSAAYFCASSPQRQGQYGYTFGSGTRLTVV.

V gene TRBV5-1 combines with J gene TRBJ2-1; TRBD2 aligns across 13 bases. Losses at the gene ends were 4 bases for V and 0 bases for J; bases not matched to a gene: 10. The CDR3 spans 19 residues. Germline V gene lookup returns CDR1 SGHRS and CDR2 YFSETQ. The CDR3 is CASSAGLAGAQPSYNEQFF. The DNA of the CDR3 is TGCGCCAGCAGCGCCGGACTAGCGGGAGCCCAACCCTCCTACAATGAGCAGTTCTTC.

This clonotype is termed medium-sized. This chain joins TRBV6-1 and TRBJ1-4, with 9 bases fitting TRBD1. CDR1 is MNHNS, CDR2 SASEGT, per germline. This CDR3 spans 15 amino acids. The V and J ends lost 1 base and 10 bases, in that order; junction bases with no gene match: 7. In nucleotides, the CDR3 is TGTGCCAGCAGTGAAGTTGGGACAGGGAGAGGAAAACTGTTTTTT. Its translation: CASSEVGTGRGKLFF.

By its share, this clonotype is medium-sized (0.01 to 0.1%). The V call is TRBV6-6, the J call TRBJ1-2; D uncertain. V lost 2 bases to trimming and J lost 5 bases, with 6 bases between them. This CDR3 contains 12 residues. In germline, CDR1 is MNHNY, CDR2 SVGAGI (reference sequence). The CDR3 loop reads CASSYGEYGYTF. Written as DNA, the CDR3 is TGTGCCAGCAGTTACGGTGAATATGGCTACACCTTC.

Relative to its sample, this clonotype is medium-sized. The V and J genes are TRBV27 and TRBJ2-7, with D perhaps matching TRBD1 (5 bases). Germline values: CDR1 MNHEY, CDR2 SMNVEV (reference sequence). With 2 bases removed from V and 2 bases from J, the gap between germline ends came to 10 bases. This CDR3 spans 14 amino acids. DNA of the CDR3: TGTGCCAGCAGTTTAGCTAAAGGGGCCTACGAGCAGTACTTC. Amino acid sequence: CASSLAKGAYEQYF.

By sample share, this clonotype is medium-sized. This chain links TRBV20-1 with TRBJ1-4, with unresolved D. Deletions cut 0 bases from V and 2 bases from J, with 10 bases between. The germline V gene encodes CDR1 DFQATT and CDR2 SNEGSKA (reference sequence). CDR3 length: 15 amino acids. DNA of the CDR3: TGCAGTGCTAGAGATTGGGCAGCCACTAATGAAAAACTGTTTTTT. Amino acid sequence: CSARDWAATNEKLFF.

This clonotype is judged medium-sized. V usage is TRBV6-2 or TRBV6-3 and J usage is TRBJ2-7; D is undetermined. V was trimmed by 4 bases and J by 2 bases, leaving 12 bases between them. The CDR3 extends over 14 amino acids. CDR1 MNHEY and CDR2 SVGEGT come from the germline V gene. CDR3 DNA sequence: TGTGCCAGCAGTTTCCCCCCGAGAACCTACGAGCAGTACTTC. Translated, it gives CASSFPPRTYEQYF.